The entry that follows covers one TCR beta chain sequence. The target antigen is unknown. The data originate from a study of CD8 T cells in ankylosing spondylitis. TCR beta libraries were made by quantitative 5'-RACE with molecular barcodes. One entry per CDR3 protein results from TCRdb running MiXCR on the 5' RACE reads. The data hold 300,000 to 400,000 distinct CDR3 sequences, with 20% to 25% observed a single time. This CDR3 has 15 residues. Trimming removed 6 bases at V and 6 bases at J, with 19 bases between. Germline assignment: CDR1 MNHNS and CDR2 SASEGT. Notes on the study in general: A motif in TCR beta, a set of seven to nine highly homologous variants, appeared characteristic of ankylosing spondylitis blood. Reactive arthritis synovial fluid and blood previously showed some of these motif variants.

The sequence was collected from a male donor with ankylosing spondylitis or in good health (not recorded which). Material for sequencing was blood, either unsorted or a sorted T cell fraction (not recorded which). This chain uses TRBV6-1 with TRBJ2-3; the D gene is possibly TRBD2 (6 bases). The CDR3 DNA reads TGTGCCAGCAGCTTCCGGGACGGAGGGCGCGATACGCAGTATTTT. Encoded protein: CASSFRDGGRDTQYF.